This note documents a single T cell receptor (beta chain) sequence. The V gene's germline CDR1 is SNHLY and CDR2 FYNNEI. The CDR3 is made up of 14 amino acids. Between the trimmed V and J ends, which lost 6 bases and 2 bases, there was a span of 10 bases. The record originates from a study of blood T cell repertoires in COVID-19. Whole-study context: Samples came from the United States, Italy and Spain, spanning acute and convalescent COVID-19. PBMCs, B-cell-depleted T cells, or T cells were the source of the cDNA or gDNA that made up the material.

As processed by the authors: Nucleated cell number was recorded as an estimate derived from reference gene primer amplification. The protocol was immunoSEQ multiplex PCR, while the TCRdb copy is restricted to in-frame clones and leaves out a portion. V, J and clone size were drawn from that table, and D and trimming were deduced from the DNA. This table holds 45,000 or so clones, roughly 84% found once. The sample was peripheral blood. The origin of this receptor is a human donor in a cohort sampled during active COVID-19. This chain joins TRBV2 and TRBJ2-2; D gene uncertain. The CDR3, as DNA: TGTGCCAGCAGCCGAGAACGAAACACCGGGGAGCTGTTTTTT. Its translation: CASSRERNTGELFF.